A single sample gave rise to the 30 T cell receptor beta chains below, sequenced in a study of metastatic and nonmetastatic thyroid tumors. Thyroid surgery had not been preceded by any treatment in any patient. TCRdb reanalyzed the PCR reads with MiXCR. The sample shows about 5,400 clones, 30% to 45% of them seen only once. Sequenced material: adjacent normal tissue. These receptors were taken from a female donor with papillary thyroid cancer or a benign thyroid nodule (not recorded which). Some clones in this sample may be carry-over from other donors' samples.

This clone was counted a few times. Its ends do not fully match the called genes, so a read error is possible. The CDR3 sequence: CASSAGTGGAVGGTEAFF. CDR3 bases: TGCGCCAGCAGCGCTGGGACAGGGGGCGCGGTCGGTGGGACTGAAGCTTTCTTT. This chain uses TRBV6-1 with TRBJ1-1, with 12 bases aligning to TRBD1. Germline V lookup: CDR1 MNHNS, CDR2 SASEGT. CDR3 size: 18 residues.

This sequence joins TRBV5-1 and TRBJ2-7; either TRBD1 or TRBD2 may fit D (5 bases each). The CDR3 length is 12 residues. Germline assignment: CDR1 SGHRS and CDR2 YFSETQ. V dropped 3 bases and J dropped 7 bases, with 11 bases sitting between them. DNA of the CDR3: TGCGCCAGCAGCTGGGACCATGGGGAGCAGTACTTC. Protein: CASSWDHGEQYF.

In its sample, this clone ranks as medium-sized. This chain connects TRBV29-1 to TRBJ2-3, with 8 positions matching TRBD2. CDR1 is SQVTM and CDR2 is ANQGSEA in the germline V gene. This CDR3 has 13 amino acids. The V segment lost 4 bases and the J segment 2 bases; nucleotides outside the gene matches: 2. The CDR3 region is CSVVGGATDTQYF. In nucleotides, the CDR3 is TGCAGCGTTGTCGGGGGGGCCACAGATACGCAGTATTTT.

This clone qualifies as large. The CDR3: CSVNGLAGVVNENEQFF. The CDR3 region has the DNA TGCAGTGTCAACGGACTAGCGGGAGTAGTAAACGAAAATGAGCAGTTCTTC. The V gene is TRBV20-1, the J gene TRBJ2-1; 13 nucleotides agree with TRBD2. Trimming at V came to 7 bases and at J to 7 bases, leaving 16 bases not matched to a gene. Germline V gene data show CDR1 as DFQATT and CDR2 as SNEGSKA (reference sequence). This CDR3 has 17 amino acids.

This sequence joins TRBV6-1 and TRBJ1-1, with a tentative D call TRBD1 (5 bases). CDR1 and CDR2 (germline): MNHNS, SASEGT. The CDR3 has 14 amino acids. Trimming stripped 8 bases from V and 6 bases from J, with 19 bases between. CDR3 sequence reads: CASYGGGERAEAFF. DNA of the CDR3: TGTGCCAGCTACGGTGGGGGAGAGAGGGCTGAAGCTTTCTTT.

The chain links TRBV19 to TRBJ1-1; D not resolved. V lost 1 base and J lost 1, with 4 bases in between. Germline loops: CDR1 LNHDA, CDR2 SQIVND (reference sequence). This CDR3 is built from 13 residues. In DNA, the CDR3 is TGTGCCAGTAGTATAGGCCAGAACACTGAAGCTTTCTTT. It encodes CASSIGQNTEAFF.

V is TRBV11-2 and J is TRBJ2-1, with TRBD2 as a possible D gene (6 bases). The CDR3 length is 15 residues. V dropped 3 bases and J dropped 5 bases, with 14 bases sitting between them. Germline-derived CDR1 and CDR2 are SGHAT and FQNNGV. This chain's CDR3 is CASSFASGFNNEQFF. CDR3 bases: TGTGCCAGCAGCTTTGCGAGCGGGTTTAACAATGAGCAGTTCTTC.

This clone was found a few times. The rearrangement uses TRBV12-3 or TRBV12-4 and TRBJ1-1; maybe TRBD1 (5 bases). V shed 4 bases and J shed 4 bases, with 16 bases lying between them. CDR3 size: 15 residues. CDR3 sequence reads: CASSSRGGFSTEAFF. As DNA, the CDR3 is TGTGCCAGCAGTTCCCGCGGGGGGTTCTCCACTGAAGCTTTCTTT.

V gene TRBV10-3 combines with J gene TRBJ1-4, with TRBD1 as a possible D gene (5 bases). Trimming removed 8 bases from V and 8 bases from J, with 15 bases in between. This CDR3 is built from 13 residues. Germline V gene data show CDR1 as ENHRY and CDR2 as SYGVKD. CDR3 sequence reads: CAISDQGTEKLFF. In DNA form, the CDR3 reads TGTGCCATCTCCGACCAGGGAACGGAAAAACTGTTTTTT.

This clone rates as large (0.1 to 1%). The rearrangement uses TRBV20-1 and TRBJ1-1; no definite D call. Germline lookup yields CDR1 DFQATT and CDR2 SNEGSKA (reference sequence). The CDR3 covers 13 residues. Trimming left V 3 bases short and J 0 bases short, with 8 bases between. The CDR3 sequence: CSASLQMNTEAFF. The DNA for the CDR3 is TGCAGTGCTAGTCTGCAGATGAACACTGAAGCTTTCTTT.

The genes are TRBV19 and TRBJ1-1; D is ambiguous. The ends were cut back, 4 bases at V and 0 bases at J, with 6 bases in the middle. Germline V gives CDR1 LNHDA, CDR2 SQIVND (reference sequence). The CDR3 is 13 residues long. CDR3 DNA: TGTGCCAGTAGTACTGTCTTGAACACTGAAGCTTTCTTT. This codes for CASSTVLNTEAFF.

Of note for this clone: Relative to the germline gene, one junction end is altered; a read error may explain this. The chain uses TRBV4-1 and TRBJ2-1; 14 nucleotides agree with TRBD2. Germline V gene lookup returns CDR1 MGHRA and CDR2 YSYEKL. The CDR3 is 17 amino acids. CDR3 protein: CASSQTSGGARGNEKLF. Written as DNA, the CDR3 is TGCGCCAGCAGCCAGACTAGCGGGGGGGCGAGGGGCAATGAGAAGCTCTTC.

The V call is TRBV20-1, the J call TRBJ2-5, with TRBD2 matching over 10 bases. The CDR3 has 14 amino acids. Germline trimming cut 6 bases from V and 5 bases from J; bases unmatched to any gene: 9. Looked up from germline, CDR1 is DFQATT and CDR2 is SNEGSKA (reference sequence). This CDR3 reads CSATLAGVYETQYF. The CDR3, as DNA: TGCAGTGCAACCCTAGCGGGAGTATACGAGACCCAGTACTTC.

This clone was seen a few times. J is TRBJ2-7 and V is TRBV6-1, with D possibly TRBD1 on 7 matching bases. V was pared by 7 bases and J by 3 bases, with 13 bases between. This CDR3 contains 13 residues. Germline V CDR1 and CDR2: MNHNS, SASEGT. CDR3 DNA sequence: TGTGCCAGCAAGCAGGGGGAGGTCTACGAGCAGTACTTC. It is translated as CASKQGEVYEQYF.

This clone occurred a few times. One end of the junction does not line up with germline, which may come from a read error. CDR3 bases: TGTGCCAGCAGTCGGACGGGTGTGTTCCCAGGTGAATCTTTCTTT. It codes for CASSRTGVFPGESFF. The chain employs TRBV6-1 and TRBJ1-1; D remains ambiguous. Germline V gene lookup returns CDR1 MNHNS and CDR2 SASEGT. This CDR3 has 15 residues.

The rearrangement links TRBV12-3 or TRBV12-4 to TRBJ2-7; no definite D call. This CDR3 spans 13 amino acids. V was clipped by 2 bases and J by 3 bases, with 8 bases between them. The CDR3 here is CASSLRVGYEQYF. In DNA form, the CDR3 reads TGTGCCAGCAGTTTACGGGTCGGCTACGAGCAGTACTTC.

The DNA of the CDR3 is TGTGCCAGCAGTAAACAGGGAGGAGGCACTGAAGCTTTCTTT. Protein product: CASSKQGGGTEAFF. This chain uses TRBV12-3 or TRBV12-4 with TRBJ1-1; tentatively, D is TRBD1 (6 bases). Trimming stripped 5 bases from V and 4 bases from J, with 14 bases between. The length of the CDR3 is 14 residues.

The DNA for the CDR3 is TGTGCCAGCAGCTTAAGGGATGATAACTATGGCTACACCTTC. This gives the protein CASSLRDDNYGYTF. V gene TRBV5-6 combines with J gene TRBJ1-2; the D is unclear. V lost 2 bases to trimming and J lost 1 base, with 9 bases between them. Germline V gives CDR1 SGHDT, CDR2 YYEEEE. This CDR3 is 14 amino acids long.

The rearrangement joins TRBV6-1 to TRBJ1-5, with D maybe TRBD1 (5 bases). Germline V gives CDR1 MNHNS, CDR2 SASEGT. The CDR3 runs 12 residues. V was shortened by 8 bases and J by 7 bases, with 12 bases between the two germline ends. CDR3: CASHSGGQPQHF. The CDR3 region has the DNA TGTGCCAGCCACAGCGGGGGGCAGCCCCAGCATTTT.

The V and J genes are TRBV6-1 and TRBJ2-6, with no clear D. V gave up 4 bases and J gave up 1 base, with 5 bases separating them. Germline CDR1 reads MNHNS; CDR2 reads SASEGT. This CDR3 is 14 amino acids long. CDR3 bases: TGTGCCAGCAGTGGGGGATCTGGGGCCAACGTCCTGACTTTC. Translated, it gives CASSGGSGANVLTF.

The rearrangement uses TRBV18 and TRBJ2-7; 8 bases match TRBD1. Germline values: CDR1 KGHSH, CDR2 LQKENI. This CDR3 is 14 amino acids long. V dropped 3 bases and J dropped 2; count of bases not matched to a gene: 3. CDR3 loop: CASSPGTGTYEQYF. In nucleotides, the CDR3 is TGTGCCAGCTCACCCGGGACAGGAACCTACGAGCAGTACTTC.

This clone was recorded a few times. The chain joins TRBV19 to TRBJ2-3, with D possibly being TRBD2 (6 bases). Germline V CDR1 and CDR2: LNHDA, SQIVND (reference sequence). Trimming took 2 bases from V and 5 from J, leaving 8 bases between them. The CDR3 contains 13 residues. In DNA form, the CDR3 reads TGTGCCAGTAGTATACAGGGAGGAGATACGCAGTATTTT. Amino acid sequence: CASSIQGGDTQYF.

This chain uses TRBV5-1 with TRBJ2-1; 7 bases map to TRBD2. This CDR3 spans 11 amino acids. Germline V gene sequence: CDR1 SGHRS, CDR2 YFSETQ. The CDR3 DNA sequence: TGCGCTCTGGCGGGAGACAATGAGCAGTTCTTC. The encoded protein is CALAGDNEQFF.

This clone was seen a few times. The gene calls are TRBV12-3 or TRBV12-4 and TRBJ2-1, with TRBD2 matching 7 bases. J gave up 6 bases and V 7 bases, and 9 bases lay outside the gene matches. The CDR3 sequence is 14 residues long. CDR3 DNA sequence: TGTGCCAGCAACCTTATTGGGGAGGGCAATGAGCAGTTCTTC. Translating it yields CASNLIGEGNEQFF.

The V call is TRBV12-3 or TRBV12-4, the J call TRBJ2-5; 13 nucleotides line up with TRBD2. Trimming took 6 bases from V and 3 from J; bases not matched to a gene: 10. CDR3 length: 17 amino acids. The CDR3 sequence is CASSPGTSGVEEETQYF. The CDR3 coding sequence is TGTGCCAGCAGCCCAGGGACTAGCGGGGTAGAGGAAGAGACCCAGTACTTC.

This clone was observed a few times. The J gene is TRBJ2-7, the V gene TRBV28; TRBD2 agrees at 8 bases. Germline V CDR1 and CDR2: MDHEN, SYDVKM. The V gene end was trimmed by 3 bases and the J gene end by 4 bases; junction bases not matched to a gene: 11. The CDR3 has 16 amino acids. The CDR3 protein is CASSFLGLDRPYEQYF. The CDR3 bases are TGTGCCAGCAGTTTTTTGGGACTAGACCGGCCTTACGAGCAGTACTTC.

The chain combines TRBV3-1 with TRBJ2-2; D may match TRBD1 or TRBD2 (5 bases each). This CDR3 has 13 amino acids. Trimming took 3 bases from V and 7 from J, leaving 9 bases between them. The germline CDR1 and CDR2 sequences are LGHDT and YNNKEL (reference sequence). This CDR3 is CASSHWGIGELFF. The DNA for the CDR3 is TGTGCCAGCAGCCACTGGGGGATCGGGGAGCTGTTTTTT.

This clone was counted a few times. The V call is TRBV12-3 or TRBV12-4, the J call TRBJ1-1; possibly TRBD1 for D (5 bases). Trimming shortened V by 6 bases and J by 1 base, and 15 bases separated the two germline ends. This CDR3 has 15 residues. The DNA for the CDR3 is TGTGCCAGCAGAACCGGGGGGACCACGAACACTGAAGCTTTCTTT. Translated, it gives CASRTGGTTNTEAFF.

CDR3 nucleotide sequence: TGCGCCAGCAGCCAAGCGGTATTTCAGCCCCAGCATTTT. As protein: CASSQAVFQPQHF. J is TRBJ1-5 and V is TRBV4-1; D gene uncertain. CDR3 length: 13 amino acids. Germline CDR1 reads MGHRA; CDR2 reads YSYEKL. Between the trimmed V and J ends, which lost 1 base and 6 bases, there was a span of 7 bases.

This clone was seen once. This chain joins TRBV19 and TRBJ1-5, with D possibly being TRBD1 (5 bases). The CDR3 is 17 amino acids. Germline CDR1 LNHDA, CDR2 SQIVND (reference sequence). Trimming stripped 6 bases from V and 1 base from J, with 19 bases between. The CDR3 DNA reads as TGTGCCAGTAGGGAACGGGACCCTAAGAAGAGCAATCAGCCCCAGCATTTT. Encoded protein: CASRERDPKKSNQPQHF. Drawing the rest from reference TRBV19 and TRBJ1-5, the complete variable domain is DGGITQSPKYLFRKEGQNVTLSCEQNLNHDAMYWYRQDPGQGLRLIYYSQIVNDFQKGDIAEGYSVSREKKESFPLTVTSAQKNPTAFYLCASRERDPKKSNQPQHFGDGTRLSIL.